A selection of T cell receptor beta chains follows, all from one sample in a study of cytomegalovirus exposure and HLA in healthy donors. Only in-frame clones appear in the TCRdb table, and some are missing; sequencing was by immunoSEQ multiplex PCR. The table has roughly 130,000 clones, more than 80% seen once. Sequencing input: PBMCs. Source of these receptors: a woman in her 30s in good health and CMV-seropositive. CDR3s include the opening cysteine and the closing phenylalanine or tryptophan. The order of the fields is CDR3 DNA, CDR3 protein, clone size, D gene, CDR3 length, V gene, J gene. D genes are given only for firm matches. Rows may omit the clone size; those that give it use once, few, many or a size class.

TGTGCCAGCAGCACCCAGGGGCAAGCCCTCTACGAGCAGTACTTC	CASSTQGQALYEQYF	-	-	15	TRBV6-6	TRBJ2-7
TGCGCCAGCAGCCAAGTTCCACATACCGGGGAGCTGTTTTTT	CASSQVPHTGELFF	-	-	14	TRBV4-1	TRBJ2-2
TGTGCCAGCAGCCGTCAGGGGGACGGGGAGCTGTTTTTT	CASSRQGDGELFF	-	TRBD1	13	TRBV7-6	TRBJ2-2
TGTGCCAGCAGCCCTCAGGGATCTGAAGCTTTCTTT	CASSPQGSEAFF	-	-	12	TRBV7-9	TRBJ1-1
TGTGCCAGCAGTGACTCGGAGGGTGCGGAGACCCAGTACTTC	CASSDSEGAETQYF	-	-	14	TRBV6-4	TRBJ2-5
TGTGCCAGCAGTTTCCAGGGTAGCAATCAGCCCCAGCATTTT	CASSFQGSNQPQHF	-	-	14	TRBV28	TRBJ1-5
TGTGCCAGCAGCATGACTAGCCACCTCTCCTACGAGCAGTACTTC	CASSMTSHLSYEQYF	-	TRBD2	15	TRBV5-5	TRBJ2-7
TGTGCCAGCAGTCGACGGGACAGGGAAGCCGGGGAGCTGTTTTTT	CASSRRDREAGELFF	-	TRBD1	15	TRBV9	TRBJ2-2
TGTGCCAGCAGGAAAGCCTTTCAAGAGACCCAGTACTTC	CASRKAFQETQYF	-	-	13	TRBV6-1	TRBJ2-5
TGCGCCAGCAGCCAGGCCATCTCCTCCTACGAGCAGTACTTC	CASSQAISSYEQYF	-	-	14	TRBV4-1	TRBJ2-7
TGCGCCAGCAGCTTGCGGTTAGCGGGGACGAACACCGGGGAGCTGTTTTTT	CASSLRLAGTNTGELFF	-	TRBD2	17	TRBV5-1	TRBJ2-2
TGTGCCAGCAGTTACTCGATCGGGTCTAGCACAGATACGCAGTATTTT	CASSYSIGSSTDTQYF	-	-	16	TRBV6-5	TRBJ2-3
TGTGCCAGCTCACCACCGCAGGGACAGTCCACGTGGAACACTGAAGCTTTCTTT	CASSPPQGQSTWNTEAFF	-	TRBD1	18	TRBV18	TRBJ1-1
TGTGCCAGCAGAGAAACGCCGCTAGCGGGAGGTTCAGATACGCAGTATTTT	CASRETPLAGGSDTQYF	-	TRBD2	17	TRBV2	TRBJ2-3
TGTGCCAGCAGCCCCGGCGGACAGGGGATTTTCACCGGGGAGCTGTTTTTT	CASSPGGQGIFTGELFF	once	TRBD1	17	TRBV11-1	TRBJ2-2
TGTGCCAGCAGTGAACCCGGGACTTTACAAGAGACCCAGTACTTC	CASSEPGTLQETQYF	-	-	15	TRBV25-1	TRBJ2-5
TGTGCCAGCAGCCGGGCCCCCAGCTCCTACAATGAGCAGTTCTTC	CASSRAPSSYNEQFF	-	-	15	TRBV4-2	TRBJ2-1
TGTGCCAGCAGCTTGGGGACACCGAGCTCTGGGGCCAACGTCCTGACTTTC	CASSLGTPSSGANVLTF	-	-	17	TRBV5-5	TRBJ2-6
TGTGCCAGCAGCTACTGGACAGGGTATGGCTACACCTTC	CASSYWTGYGYTF	-	TRBD1	13	TRBV5-6	TRBJ1-2
TGCAGTGTCAGACTAGCGGGGGAGCAGTTCTTC	CSVRLAGEQFF	-	TRBD2	11	TRBV20-1	TRBJ2-1
TGCGCCAGCAGCTTGGGACAGCAGACTGAAGCTTTCTTT	CASSLGQQTEAFF	-	-	13	TRBV5-1	TRBJ1-1
TGTGCCAGCACCCTAGTGAGTAAGGAGGGTGTAGCTTTCTTT	CASTLVSKEGVAFF	once	-	14	TRBV2	TRBJ1-1
TGTGCCAGCAGCATTTCTAGCGGCAGTTACGAGCAGTACTTC	CASSISSGSYEQYF	-	TRBD2	14	TRBV9	TRBJ2-7
TGTGCCAGCAGTTCGTCAGGGGCCCACGAGCAGTACTTC	CASSSSGAHEQYF	-	-	13	TRBV6-5	TRBJ2-7
TGCGCCAGCAGGAACCGACTAGCGGGGGAGGAGCAGTTCTTC	CASRNRLAGEEQFF	-	TRBD2	14	TRBV4-1	TRBJ2-1
TGTGCCAGCAGGACAGGGTCCGAGACCCAGTACTTC	CASRTGSETQYF	-	TRBD1	12	TRBV28	TRBJ2-5
TGTGCCAGCTCACCTAGGACTAGCGGGGGACTCTACGAGCAGTACTTC	CASSPRTSGGLYEQYF	once	TRBD2	16	TRBV18	TRBJ2-7
TGTGCCAGCAAGAGCGGGGGCTCCTACGAGCAGTACTTC	CASKSGGSYEQYF	-	TRBD2	13	TRBV2	TRBJ2-7
TGTGCCAGCAGCTTCTCCGGGTTCTTCTCGGAAGTGAACACTGAAGCTTTCTTT	CASSFSGFFSEVNTEAFF	-	-	18	TRBV5-6	TRBJ1-1
TGTGCCAGCTCACCCGGACAGGGCGCGACCGGGGAGCTGTTTTTT	CASSPGQGATGELFF	-	TRBD1	15	TRBV18	TRBJ2-2
TGTGCCAGCAGCCAGGGACAGGGGGCTACGATGGGCAATCAGCCCCAGCATTTT	CASSQGQGATMGNQPQHF	-	TRBD1	18	TRBV16	TRBJ1-5